This note documents a single TCR beta chain sequence. These data come from a study of Graves' ophthalmopathy and Graves' hyperthyroidism. Overall study context: Investigators collected peripheral blood at initial diagnosis, before any treatment was given.

As the template, RNA transcripts were used to amplify TCR beta CDR3 regions. The first-round RT-PCR employed HTBI primers together with the Qiagen OneStep RT-PCR kit. A multiplex PCR was then performed as the second round. One entry per CDR3 protein, called by TCRdb with MiXCR from the multiplex PCR reads. The sample yields roughly 500,000 distinct CDR3 sequences, 14% seen once. The sequenced sample consisted of blood. The origin of this receptor is a woman aged 25 to 39 with Graves' ophthalmopathy.

The CDR3, as DNA: TGTGCCAGTAGTATCCGGGACAATTTCTACGAGCAGTACTTC. Residues: CASSIRDNFYEQYF. The chain uses TRBV19 and TRBJ2-7, with D maybe TRBD1 (6 bases). The ends were cut back, 3 bases at V and 3 bases at J, with 12 bases in the middle. The CDR3 is 14 amino acids. Germline CDR1 is LNHDA and CDR2 is SQIVND (reference sequence).